A selection of T cell receptor beta chains follows, all from one sample in a study of regulatory T cells in long-lasting Graves disease. TCRdb itself ran the multiplex PCR reads through MiXCR, one entry per CDR3 protein. The data show approximately 480,000 distinct CDR3 sequences, 16% seen once. This sample was shared with a second study, whose subject was T cells in Graves' hyperthyroidism and ophthalmopathy.

Here the sequenced sample was peripheral blood mononuclear cells (PBMCs), taken at new diagnosis, from a patient treated with antithyroid drugs. These receptor sequences come from a man aged 40-49 years with Graves disease. The CDR3 runs from the conserved cysteine through the conserved F or W. D genes are given only for firm matches. Where a row states a size, it is once, few, many or the class of an expanded clone; other rows omit it.

clone_size	d_call	j_call	v_call	cdr3_nt	cdr3_aa
many	TRBD1	TRBJ1-1	TRBV11-3	TGTGCCAGCAGCTTAGCTTTGACAGGGTTCGCTGAAGCTTTCTTT	CASSLALTGFAEAFF
few	-	TRBJ1-1	TRBV5-1	TGCGCCAGCCGTACCCCAGGAAAGAACACTGAAGCTTTCTTT	CASRTPGKNTEAFF
many	TRBD1	TRBJ2-5	TRBV6-1	TGTGCCAGCACCCAACCGGGACAGGGGGCCGGGACCCAGTACTTC	CASTQPGQGAGTQYF
many	TRBD1	TRBJ2-5	TRBV6-2/TRBV6-3	TGTGCCGGACGACAGGGCCAAGAGACCCAGTACTTC	CAGRQGQETQYF
many	-	TRBJ2-7	TRBV12-3/TRBV12-4	TGTGCCAGCAGTTCCCTTAATTACGAGCAGTACTTC	CASSSLNYEQYF
few	TRBD1	TRBJ1-5	TRBV19	TGTGCCAGTACGGCAACGGGGACAGGCAATCAGCCCCAGCATTTT	CASTATGTGNQPQHF
many	-	TRBJ2-7	TRBV12-3/TRBV12-4	TGTGCCAGCAGTTTGGGGGGGCTGAGCTACGAGCAGTACTTC	CASSLGGLSYEQYF
few	-	TRBJ1-4	TRBV13	TGTGCCAGCAGCCCACCCCGGGGCACAGAGGGCCGAGAAAAACTGTTTTTT	CASSPPRGTEGREKLFF
few	-	TRBJ2-4	TRBV27	TGTGCCAGCAGCGCCAAAGGACCGGGAAACATTCAGTACTTC	CASSAKGPGNIQYF
few	TRBD2	TRBJ2-2	TRBV12-3/TRBV12-4	TGTGCCAGCAGTCACACGCGGGAGACCGGGGAGCTGTTTTTT	CASSHTRETGELFF
many	-	TRBJ2-7	TRBV27	TGTGCCAGCAGTTCAAGGGGTTACGAGCAGTACTTC	CASSSRGYEQYF
-	TRBD1	TRBJ1-5	TRBV19	TGTGCCAGTAGTCCGGACAGGGTTTGGCAGCCCCAGCATTTT	CASSPDRVWQPQHF
many	-	TRBJ1-2	TRBV5-1	TGCGCCAGCAGCTTGAACACGGACTATGGCTACACCTTC	CASSLNTDYGYTF
-	-	TRBJ2-2	TRBV20-1	TGCAGTGCTAGAGATTCGGGAGTAGGCACCGGGGAGCTGTTTTTT	CSARDSGVGTGELFF
many	-	TRBJ2-5	TRBV6-2/TRBV6-3	TGTGCCAGCAGTCCCAGCGGAGGGTACCAAGAGACCCAGTACTTC	CASSPSGGYQETQYF
-	TRBD1	TRBJ1-1	TRBV28	TGTGCCAGCAGTTCACCAGGGGGGGGGGCGATGAACACTGAAGCCTTCTTT	CASSSPGGGAMNTEAFF
-	TRBD1	TRBJ1-2	TRBV5-1	TGTGCCAGCAGCTTCGGGACAGGGAGAGTCAACTATGGCTACACCTTC	CASSFGTGRVNYGYTF
many	TRBD1	TRBJ2-1	TRBV28	TGTGCCAGCAGTAACGACAGGGGGTTTTACAATGAGCAGTTCTTC	CASSNDRGFYNEQFF
-	TRBD1	TRBJ2-1	TRBV7-9	TGTGCCAGCAGCCCCCGGGACAGGTATTACAATGAGCAGTTCTTC	CASSPRDRYYNEQFF
many	-	TRBJ2-5	TRBV2	TGTGCCAGCAGTGCTACCGATCAAGAGACCCAGTACTTC	CASSATDQETQYF
many	-	TRBJ2-7	TRBV2	TGTGCCAGCACCGGGTCCTACGAGCAGTACTTC	CASTGSYEQYF
once	TRBD1	TRBJ2-2	TRBV19	TGTGCCAGTAGTACCGGGACAGGGGGTACCGGGGAGCCGTTTTTT	CASSTGTGGTGEPFF
few	-	TRBJ1-1	TRBV25-1	TGTGCCAGCAGTGTACAATCGTCTGCTGAAGCTTTCTTT	CASSVQSSAEAFF
few	-	TRBJ1-5	TRBV3-1	TGTGCCAGCAGCCAGGGACAAAATAGCAATCAGCCCCAGCATTTT	CASSQGQNSNQPQHF
many	TRBD1	TRBJ2-7	TRBV28	TGTGCCAGCAGTTCGTTACAGGGGGAACACGAGCAGTACTTC	CASSSLQGEHEQYF
many	TRBD2	TRBJ2-7	TRBV7-9	TGTGCCAGCAGCTTAACTAGCGGGAGTATCTACGAGCAGTACTTC	CASSLTSGSIYEQYF
few	-	TRBJ2-2	TRBV30	TGTGCCTGGAGTGTAGGGCGGACCGGGGAGCTGTTTTTT	CAWSVGRTGELFF
many	-	TRBJ1-1	TRBV30	TGTGCCTGGAGTGGGACGGGGGCTGAAGCTTTCTTT	CAWSGTGAEAFF
-	-	TRBJ2-3	TRBV7-9	TGTGCCAGCAGCCTAAATTACCCAGATACGCAGTATTTT	CASSLNYPDTQYF
-	TRBD2	TRBJ2-1	TRBV9	TGTGCCAGCAGCGAGGGACTAGCGGGAGATAGCTACAATGAGCAGTTCTTC	CASSEGLAGDSYNEQFF
many	-	TRBJ1-5	TRBV27	TGTGCCAGCAGACGACATCTAGACAGTAACCAGCCCCAGCATTTT	CASRRHLDSNQPQHF
-	TRBD2	TRBJ2-1	TRBV7-9	TGTGCCAGCAGCTCTACCGGGACTAGCGGGAGGCAATTTAGGCAGTTCTTC	CASSSTGTSGRQFRQFF
many	TRBD2	TRBJ2-3	TRBV2	TGTGCCAGCAGTGGGGCCCCGGGACTAGCAACAGATACGCAGTATTTT	CASSGAPGLATDTQYF
many	TRBD2	TRBJ2-2	TRBV3-1	TGTGCCAGCAGCCAAGTAGGGACTAGCGGGAGAGCCGGGGAGCTGTTTTTT	CASSQVGTSGRAGELFF
many	TRBD1	TRBJ2-1	TRBV28	TGTGCCAGCAGTTTCTCCGGGACAGAAAATGAGCAGTTCTTC	CASSFSGTENEQFF
many	-	TRBJ1-2	TRBV2	TGTGCCAGCAGTGAAGGCCAGAACTATGGCTACACCTTC	CASSEGQNYGYTF
-	-	TRBJ2-1	TRBV7-2	TGTGCCAGCAGCTCCCTCTCCTACAATGAGCAGTTCTTC	CASSSLSYNEQFF
-	-	TRBJ1-5	TRBV29-1	TGCAGCGTGGCCGGACATAGCAATCAGCCCCAGCATTTT	CSVAGHSNQPQHF
many	-	TRBJ2-2	TRBV7-2	TGTGCCAGCAGCCTAGGTTGGAGTGCGAACACCGGGGAGCTGTTTTTT	CASSLGWSANTGELFF
many	TRBD2	TRBJ2-1	TRBV5-1	TGCGCCAGCAGCTTGGAACTCCGAGAGGGACTAGCGGGATCCAATGAGCAGTTCTTC	CASSLELREGLAGSNEQFF
few	-	TRBJ2-7	TRBV7-9	TGTGCCAGCAGCCCCCGGATAGACTCCTACGAGCAGTACTTC	CASSPRIDSYEQYF
few	TRBD1	TRBJ2-1	TRBV5-1	TGCGCCAGCAGCTTGTCCGTAGGGACAGGGGACCACAATGAGCAGTTCTTC	CASSLSVGTGDHNEQFF
many	-	TRBJ2-1	TRBV24-1	TGTGCCACCAGTTCATGGGGGTTTGCCTCCTACAATGAGCAGTTCTTC	CATSSWGFASYNEQFF
few	-	TRBJ2-1	TRBV24-1	TGTGCCACCACCGAACCGGGGCGCAATGAGCAGTTCTTC	CATTEPGRNEQFF
few	-	TRBJ1-1	TRBV4-1	TGCGCCAGCAGCCAAACCCGGGGGGTCCTTGACGCTTTCTTT	CASSQTRGVLDAFF
-	TRBD2	TRBJ2-1	TRBV3-1	TGTGCCAGCAGCCAGATGGGGACTAGCAATGAGCAGTTCTTC	CASSQMGTSNEQFF
few	TRBD1	TRBJ2-2	TRBV5-5	TGTGCCAGCAGCTTGGGCAGGGGGCTCACCGGGGAGCTGTTTTTT	CASSLGRGLTGELFF
many	TRBD2	TRBJ2-2	TRBV30	TGTGCCTACCGGACTAGCGGGAACACCGGGGAGCTGTTTTTT	CAYRTSGNTGELFF
few	TRBD2	TRBJ2-3	TRBV25-1	TGTGCCAGCAGTGACAGCGGGAGGGCCGCAGATACGCAGTATTTT	CASSDSGRAADTQYF
few	-	TRBJ1-2	TRBV15	TGTGCCACCAGCAGACAGGGAGGCTACTATGGCTACACCTTC	CATSRQGGYYGYTF